Listed below are T cell receptor beta chains from one sample, sequenced in a study of T cells after yellow fever vaccination. One entry per CDR3 protein results from TCRdb running MiXCR on the 5' RACE reads. Seen here are 200,000 to 250,000 distinct CDR3 sequences, 2.5% to 3.5% observed once, and the top ten hold 3.2%. Sequencing used CD4+ T cells sorted from PBMCs, obtained 10 days after the yellow fever booster vaccination. The receptors were gathered from a man aged 18 to 30 who received the YFV17D yellow fever vaccine. The CDR3 runs from the conserved cysteine through the conserved F or W. D genes are given only for firm matches. Not every row has a clone size; where given, it reads once, few, many or a size class.

d_call	clone_size	j_call	cdr3_length	v_call	cdr3_aa	cdr3_nt
TRBD1	few	TRBJ1-2	13	TRBV5-6	CASSFQGAYGYTF	TGTGCCAGCAGCTTCCAGGGGGCGTATGGCTACACCTTC
.	.	TRBJ1-5	15	TRBV3-1	CASSQEGTSNQPQHF	TGTGCCAGCAGCCAAGAAGGGACAAGTAATCAGCCCCAGCATTTT
TRBD1	.	TRBJ1-5	14	TRBV2	CASSGGQGYQPQHF	TGTGCCAGCAGCGGAGGACAGGGGTATCAGCCCCAGCATTTT
TRBD1	.	TRBJ1-6	16	TRBV3-1	CASSRGTGGVNSPLHF	TGTGCCAGCAGCCGGGGGACAGGGGGCGTAAATTCACCCCTCCACTTT
TRBD2	many	TRBJ2-5	15	TRBV12-3/TRBV12-4	CASSLESGGSETQYF	TGTGCCAGCAGTTTGGAAAGCGGGGGATCGGAGACCCAGTACTTC
.	few	TRBJ1-4	13	TRBV7-2	CASSSGQNEKLFF	TGTGCCAGCAGCTCTGGACAAAATGAAAAACTGTTTTTT
.	.	TRBJ2-5	13	TRBV7-2	CASSSSSVETQYF	TGTGCCAGCAGCTCCTCCAGCGTGGAGACCCAGTACTTC
TRBD2	many	TRBJ2-7	16	TRBV18	CASSPPGSGGHYEQYF	TGTGCCAGCTCACCGCCCGGTAGCGGGGGACACTACGAGCAGTACTTC
.	.	TRBJ1-5	13	TRBV3-1	CASSWQGMEPQHF	TGTGCCAGCAGCTGGCAGGGAATGGAGCCCCAGCATTTT
.	.	TRBJ1-3	15	TRBV15	CATLATGSSGNTIYF	TGTGCCACCCTGGCTACAGGGAGCTCTGGAAACACCATATATTTT
.	few	TRBJ2-1	15	TRBV19	CASTLTGRYYNEQFF	TGTGCCAGTACCCTTACGGGCAGATACTACAATGAGCAGTTCTTC